The clone carrying this TCR beta chain was recorded once. This specimen comes from a study of T cells in tumors after PD-1 blockade. Assay used: immunoSEQ multiplex PCR; TCRdb lists only in-frame clones, some missing. The sample consists of approximately 60,000 clones, around three quarters of them appearing once. V was clipped by 2 bases and J by 7 bases, with 10 bases between them. This CDR3 has 13 residues. Germline values: CDR1 WSHSY, CDR2 SAAADI. The sequence was collected from a human donor with basal cell carcinoma. The gene calls are TRBV10-2 and TRBJ2-3; weak D call: TRBD2 (5 bases). Specimen: PBMCs, collected before anti-PD-1 treatment. The CDR3 DNA reads TGCGCCAGCAGTGAGCGGACGGGGAATACGCAGTATTTT. It codes for CASSERTGNTQYF.